The sequence of this TCR beta chain was determined in a study of T-cell reconstitution after alpha-beta-depleted transplantation in children. It was with unique molecular identifiers that the TCRbeta library was prepared. TCRdb called the PCR reads again in MiXCR, with one record for every CDR3 protein. Found here are about 830,000 distinct CDR3 sequences, 15% to 20% of them singletons; the top ten hold roughly 5%. The sample consisted of PBMCs, mostly from graft donor cells, taken 360 days after TCRalphabeta/CD19-depleted stem cell transplant. The sequence derives from a male patient aged 10 to 17 who had a stem cell transplant for acute lymphoblastic leukemia, so the T cells may come from the graft donor.

For the CDR3, the DNA is TGCAGCGTTCCCGGGATCAATAGCTACGAGCAGTACTTC. This translates into CSVPGINSYEQYF. This chain connects TRBV29-1 to TRBJ2-7, with D possibly TRBD2 on 5 matching bases. This CDR3 is 13 amino acids long. The germline V gene encodes CDR1 SQVTM and CDR2 ANQGSEA. V lost 5 bases to trimming and J lost 3 bases, with 14 bases between them.